Included here is one T cell receptor (beta chain) sequence, with context. Looked up from germline, CDR1 is SGHRS and CDR2 is YFSETQ. Trimming shortened V by 0 bases and J by 4 bases, and 13 bases separated the two germline ends. The CDR3 has 15 amino acids. The record originates from a study of blood T cell repertoires in COVID-19. The data were produced by immunoSEQ multiplex PCR, yet TCRdb's version contains in-frame clones alone and is incomplete. There are about 320,000 clones in the sample; roughly 90% occur only once, and approximately 6.5% lies in the top ten. The receptor was isolated from a man in his late teens or twenties who had recovered from COVID-19. The V and J genes are TRBV5-1 and TRBJ1-1; tentative D call: TRBD1 (6 bases). The sequenced material came from peripheral blood. The CDR3 DNA is TGCGCCAGCAGCTTGGCCAGGGGCGGGAGCACTGAAGCTTTCTTT. Translated: CASSLARGGSTEAFF.